This section outlines one T cell receptor beta chain sequence together with its context. The antigen is unknown. Repertoires were generated with immunoSEQ multiplex PCR, while TCRdb's copy carries only in-frame clones and drops some. This table has tens of thousands of clones, about 88% appearing once. The study pooled second doses at about 4 or about 12 weeks. This specimen comes from a study of T cell responses to AZD1222 COVID-19 vaccine. Study findings and constraints: Reportedly, nearly half of unique spike TCRs recognized epitopes outside B.1.351/B.1.1.7 mutations.

The sequence was collected from an adult who received the AZD1222 COVID-19 vaccine. Material: peripheral blood, obtained 28 days after the second AZD1222 dose.

CDR3 amino acids: CASRPPVPGAEAFF. As DNA, the CDR3 is TGTGCCAGCAGGCCCCCTGTACCCGGGGCTGAAGCTTTCTTT. This chain links TRBV7-9 with TRBJ1-1; D gene unclear. CDR3 length: 14 amino acids. The germline V gene encodes CDR1 SEHNR and CDR2 FQNEAQ (reference sequence). Trimming removed 6 bases at V and 6 bases at J, with 17 bases between.